Shown below are 6 T cell receptor beta chains from a single sample sequenced in a study of blood T cell repertoires in COVID-19. The data were produced by immunoSEQ multiplex PCR, yet TCRdb's version contains in-frame clones alone and is incomplete. This sample has hundreds of thousands of clones; approximately 85% occur once, and the top ten carry more than 4.5%. Sequenced: peripheral blood. The receptors shown here come from a man aged 45-65 years with active or convalescent COVID-19.

This chain connects TRBV30 to TRBJ2-7, with D possibly TRBD1 on 6 matching bases. Germline CDR1 GTSNPN, CDR2 SVGIG (reference sequence). Deletions cut 2 bases from V and 7 bases from J, with 9 bases between. The CDR3 covers 11 residues. The CDR3 sequence is CAWSRTVEQYF. CDR3 DNA: TGTGCCTGGAGTCGGACAGTTGAGCAGTACTTC.

CDR3 loop: CAWAPGATYNEQFF. In nucleotides, the CDR3 is TGTGCCTGGGCCCCAGGGGCGACCTACAATGAGCAGTTCTTC. The V and J genes are TRBV30 and TRBJ2-1; D perhaps matches TRBD1 (6 bases). Germline V gene data show CDR1 as GTSNPN and CDR2 as SVGIG (reference sequence). The CDR3 covers 14 residues. V dropped 5 bases and J dropped 2 bases, with 13 bases sitting between them.

The rearrangement links TRBV5-1 to TRBJ2-5; D gene uncertain. CDR1 and CDR2 from the germline V gene are SGHRS and YFSETQ. V gave up 1 base and J gave up 5 bases, with 12 bases separating them. The CDR3 extends over 14 amino acids. The CDR3 sequence: CASSLWVSRETQYF. The CDR3 region has the DNA TGCGCCAGCAGCTTGTGGGTGTCGCGGGAGACCCAGTACTTC.

This clone came up once. The chain has TRBV5-5 and TRBJ1-4; D ambiguous. CDR1 and CDR2 (germline): SGHKS, YYEKEE (reference sequence). The germline V and J ends were trimmed by 4 bases and 7 bases, with 14 bases remaining between them. The CDR3 extends over 14 amino acids. CDR3 DNA sequence: TGTGCCAGCAGCACGGGAGCAGCAGGTGAAAAACTGTTTTTT. Translation gives CASSTGAAGEKLFF.

V gene TRBV28 combines with J gene TRBJ2-5; 7 nucleotides line up with TRBD1. The CDR3 is 14 amino acids. The germline CDR1 and CDR2 sequences are MDHEN and SYDVKM. V was clipped by 6 bases and J by 2 bases; unmatched bases: 6. CDR3 loop: CASSPARGQETQYF. DNA for the CDR3: TGTGCCAGCAGCCCCGCCAGGGGGCAAGAGACCCAGTACTTC.

CDR3 amino acids: CASSQDHTGYNEQFF. The CDR3 DNA is TGTGCCAGCAGCCAAGATCACACAGGGTACAATGAGCAGTTCTTC. The rearrangement uses TRBV4-2 and TRBJ2-1; D perhaps matches TRBD1 (6 bases). The CDR3 totals 15 residues. Germline values: CDR1 LGHNA, CDR2 YNFKEQ. V gave up 0 bases and J gave up 4 bases, with 10 bases separating them.